This T cell receptor (beta chain) was obtained from a study of cytomegalovirus exposure and HLA in healthy donors. The CDR3 runs to 20 residues. In germline, CDR1 is MNHEY, CDR2 SMNVEV (reference sequence). V was clipped by 2 bases and J by 7 bases; unmatched bases: 17. Sequencing was performed with immunoSEQ multiplex PCR; in TCRdb, only in-frame clones are kept and a portion is missing. This table has around 60,000 clones, 90% to 95% appearing once. What was sequenced was PBMCs. The clonotype was recovered from a young woman in good health and CMV-seropositive. The rearrangement uses TRBV27 and TRBJ2-1, with 13 bases matching TRBD2. CDR3 bases: TGTGCCAGCAGTTTACGACCCCCCCTTCAACTAGCGGGAGGGCCGAATGAGCAGTTCTTC. Protein product: CASSLRPPLQLAGGPNEQFF.